The sequence of this TCR beta chain was determined in a study of blood T cells in healthy people across ages. Combining a sample-barcoded 5' primer with a J-beta primer mix, a second PCR ran for about 7 to 12 cycles. All cDNA molecules were each tagged by a template-switch adaptor with 12 random nucleotides. Using its own MiXCR run on the 5' RACE reads, TCRdb lists one record per CDR3 protein. The sample comprises fewer than 1.5 million distinct CDR3 sequences, around 42% of which are singletons, and roughly 7.9% rests with the top ten. The germline gives CDR1 SGHTA, CDR2 FQGNSA. The V and J ends lost 6 bases and 8 bases, in that order; junction bases with no gene match: 10. The CDR3 loop spans 15 amino acids. This clonotype has a single count.

Sample: blood. The origin of this receptor is a woman younger than 30 in good health. The genes are TRBV7-2 and TRBJ2-1, with TRBD2 matching 10 bases. The CDR3, as DNA: TGTGCCAGCAGTTCTAGCGGGAGAGCGGGAGATGAGCAGTTCTTC. This sequence encodes CASSSSGRAGDEQFF.